The clone carrying this T cell receptor beta chain occurred a few times. This entry comes from a study of cytomegalovirus exposure and HLA in healthy donors. The primer mix had 60 Vbeta and 13 Jbeta primers. TCRdb's copy holds only in-frame clones and misses some; the assay was immunoSEQ multiplex PCR. In the table there are more than 70,000 clones, around three quarters of which are singletons. The CDR3 sequence is 19 residues long. Germline values: CDR1 SGHAT, CDR2 FQNNGV. J lost 1 base, V lost 5 bases, and 16 bases had no gene match. The sequence came from a man aged 25 to 45 in good health and CMV-seropositive. Sequences were obtained from PBMCs. This sequence joins TRBV11-2 and TRBJ2-1; 8 bases line up with TRBD1. CDR3 in DNA: TGTGCCAGCAGCCCACAGGGGGGCATTAGCAGGTCTTCCTACAATGAGCAGTTCTTC. Amino acid sequence: CASSPQGGISRSSYNEQFF.